This entry concerns a single T cell receptor (beta chain). Antigen specificity is unknown. This sample was taken from a study of cytomegalovirus exposure and HLA in healthy donors. Study in general: There were around 390 genotyped donors. Of these, about 81% fell in the genetic ancestry cluster associated with self-reported Caucasian donors. General study findings and limits: Within an earlier analysis, most TCR beta V segments proved productive either about 90% or about 30% of the time. Among TCR beta chains, those listed as cytomegalovirus-associated numbered around 180. A further, later analysis showed that HLA-associated TCR beta chains (compared with equally common others) were more clonally expanded.

The germline V gene has CDR1 SGHDT and CDR2 YYEEEE. The CDR3 runs to 14 residues. V gave up 3 bases and J gave up 0 bases, with 9 bases separating them. This PCR relied on a set of 60 Vbeta primers and 13 Jbeta primers. The method was immunoSEQ multiplex PCR; TCRdb's version includes in-frame clones alone and lacks a portion of them. This sample's clone table lists 140,000 to 150,000 clones. The sequencing input was PBMCs. This sequence was found in a male donor in good health and CMV-seronegative. The chain recombines TRBV5-6 with TRBJ1-1, with D hard to call. CDR3: CASSSVLMNTEAFF. The DNA of the CDR3 is TGTGCCAGCAGCTCCGTCCTAATGAACACTGAAGCTTTCTTT.